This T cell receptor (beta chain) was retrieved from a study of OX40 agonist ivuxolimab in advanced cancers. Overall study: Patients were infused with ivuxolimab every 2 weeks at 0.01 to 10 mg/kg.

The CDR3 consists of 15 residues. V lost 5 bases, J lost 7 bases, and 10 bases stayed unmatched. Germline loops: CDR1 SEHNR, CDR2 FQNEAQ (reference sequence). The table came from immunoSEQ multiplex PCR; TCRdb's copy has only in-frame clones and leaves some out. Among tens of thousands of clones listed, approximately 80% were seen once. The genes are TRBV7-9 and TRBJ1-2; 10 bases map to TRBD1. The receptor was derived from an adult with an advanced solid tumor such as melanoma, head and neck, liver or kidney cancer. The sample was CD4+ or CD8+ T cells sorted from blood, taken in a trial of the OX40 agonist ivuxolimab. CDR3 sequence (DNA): TGTGCCAGCAGCCGGAATTCGGACAGGGGGGGTGGCTACACCTTC. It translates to CASSRNSDRGGGYTF.